These 18 T cell receptor beta chains were all obtained from the same sample, sequenced in a study of OX40 agonist ivuxolimab in advanced cancers. Assay: immunoSEQ multiplex PCR; the TCRdb copy retains only in-frame clones and omits some. Here the sample spans fewer than 45,000 clones, 65% to 75% being singletons. Source: CD4+ or CD8+ T cells sorted from blood, taken in a trial of the OX40 agonist ivuxolimab. These receptors were taken from an adult with an advanced solid tumor such as melanoma, head and neck, liver or kidney cancer.

J is TRBJ1-2 and V is TRBV6-1; a weak D match, TRBD1 (5 bases). V dropped 7 bases and J dropped 4 bases, with 13 bases sitting between them. Germline V gives CDR1 MNHNS, CDR2 SASEGT. This CDR3 has 13 residues. DNA of the CDR3: TGTGCCAGCATGACGACAGACCTCTATGGCTACACCTTC. Protein: CASMTTDLYGYTF.

This chain joins TRBV5-1 and TRBJ1-1; a possible D gene is TRBD1 (6 bases). The CDR3 spans 13 residues. Per the germline V gene, CDR1 is SGHRS and CDR2 is YFSETQ. The ends were cut back, 4 bases at V and 5 bases at J, with 12 bases in the middle. The CDR3 DNA reads TGCGCCAGCAGCCCAGGGGTTGATACTGAAGCTTTCTTT. Translation gives CASSPGVDTEAFF.

The V call is TRBV5-1, the J call TRBJ2-3; 10 positions agree with TRBD1. Trimming removed 7 bases from V and 5 bases from J; junction bases left unmatched: 7. CDR3 length equals 14 residues. Germline values: CDR1 SGHRS, CDR2 YFSETQ. DNA for the CDR3: TGCGCCAGCTCGGGGACAGGGGTGGGAGATACGCAGTATTTT. This encodes CASSGTGVGDTQYF.

The DNA of the CDR3 is TGTGCCAGCTCACCACAGGGAACGGAGACCCAGTACTTC. Its translation is CASSPQGTETQYF. The rearrangement links TRBV18 to TRBJ2-5; D not resolved. The CDR3 extends over 13 amino acids. The germline CDR1 and CDR2 sequences are KGHSH and LQKENI. V lost 1 base, J lost 5 bases, and 8 bases lay in between.

The chain recombines TRBV6-5 with TRBJ2-1, with D tentatively TRBD1 or TRBD2 (6 bases each). Trimming removed 11 bases at V and 4 bases at J, with 15 bases between. CDR3 size: 13 residues. Germline V gene sequence: CDR1 MNHEY, CDR2 SVGAGI. The CDR3 nucleotides read TGTGCCGTAAATGGGGGGCGATACAATGAGCAGTTCTTC. Protein product: CAVNGGRYNEQFF.

The sample holds one count of this clone. The V and J genes are TRBV6-6 and TRBJ2-2; no definite D call. Germline CDR1 and CDR2: MNHNY and SVGAGI (reference sequence). The CDR3 is 14 residues long. V lost 5 bases, J lost 0 bases, and 7 bases lay in between. CDR3 coding DNA: TGTGCCAGCAGTATTCATGCGAACACCGGGGAGCTGTTTTTT. Residues: CASSIHANTGELFF.

There are a few counts of this clone. The chain carries TRBV5-1 and TRBJ2-3, with a tentative D call TRBD2 (5 bases). From germline, CDR1 is SGHRS and CDR2 YFSETQ. This CDR3 has 14 residues. The V gene lost 5 bases and the J gene lost 2 bases, with 12 bases spanning the gap. In nucleotides, the CDR3 is TGCGCCAGCAGTTCGGGGAAGCCCACAGATACGCAGTATTTT. Its protein product is CASSSGKPTDTQYF.

This clone came up a few times. The CDR3 nucleotides read TGTGCCAGCAACCTTGGGGGGAGGGGCTACGAGCAGTACTTC. Amino acid sequence: CASNLGGRGYEQYF. The chain employs TRBV6-1 and TRBJ2-7; TRBD2 agrees at 7 bases. The CDR3 length is 14 residues. Germline V lookup: CDR1 MNHNS, CDR2 SASEGT. Germline trimming cut 7 bases from V and 3 bases from J; bases unmatched to any gene: 9.

This sequence joins TRBV2 and TRBJ1-1; D is unresolved. The CDR3 sequence is 13 residues long. V lost 4 bases to trimming and J lost 4 bases, with 10 bases between them. From germline, CDR1 is SNHLY and CDR2 FYNNEI. The CDR3, as DNA: TGTGCCAGCAGTGTTATCGCGGGCACTGAAGCTTTCTTT. It translates to CASSVIAGTEAFF.

The chain couples TRBV5-5 to TRBJ1-3, with D unclear. The CDR3 has 13 amino acids. The V gene's germline CDR1 is SGHKS and CDR2 YYEKEE (reference sequence). V gave up 4 bases and J gave up 3 bases, with 8 bases separating them. Here the CDR3 reads CASSQVGGNTIYF. The CDR3 nucleotides read TGTGCCAGCAGCCAGGTCGGTGGAAACACCATATATTTT. The full variable domain, its missing parts supplied by reference TRBV5-5 and TRBJ1-3, is DAGVTQSPTHLIKTRGQQVTLRCSPISGHKSVSWYQQVLGQGPQFIFQYYEKEERGRGNFPDRFSARQFPNYSSELNVNALLLGDSALYLCASSQVGGNTIYFGEGSWLTVV.

This rearrangement joins TRBV30 to TRBJ1-1; no clear D gene. With 2 bases removed from V and 4 bases from J, the gap between germline ends came to 17 bases. This CDR3 has 15 residues. Germline CDR1 reads GTSNPN; CDR2 reads SVGIG (reference sequence). The CDR3 DNA reads as TGTGCCTGGAGTCTGCGGGATTTTGGCGGCACTGAAGCTTTCTTT. Amino acid sequence: CAWSLRDFGGTEAFF.

By sample fraction, this clone is medium-sized (0.01 to 0.1%). CDR3: CSLDSDTQYF. CDR3 nucleotides: TGCAGTCTAGACTCAGATACGCAGTATTTT. This rearrangement joins TRBV20-1 to TRBJ2-3; no clear D gene. Per germline, CDR1 DFQATT and CDR2 SNEGSKA (reference sequence). V lost 8 bases to trimming and J lost 4 bases, with 7 bases between them. The CDR3 extends over 10 amino acids.

This chain joins TRBV5-6 and TRBJ1-5; D is unresolved. V was pared by 2 bases and J by 6 bases, with 6 bases between. The CDR3 covers 12 residues. Germline V gene sequence: CDR1 SGHDT, CDR2 YYEEEE. This chain's CDR3 is CASSFLGQPQHF. The DNA for the CDR3 is TGTGCCAGCAGCTTTTTAGGTCAGCCCCAGCATTTT.

This clone was recorded once. CDR3 coding DNA: TGTGCCAGCAGTTACACAGGGGGCGCGGGGGAAAAACTGTTTTTT. Protein sequence: CASSYTGGAGEKLFF. V gene TRBV6-6 combines with J gene TRBJ1-4; 9 nucleotides match TRBD1. Germline V gene lookup returns CDR1 MNHNY and CDR2 SVGAGI (reference sequence). The CDR3 runs to 15 residues. V was pared by 2 bases and J by 8 bases, with 6 bases of the junction left unmatched.

The DNA for the CDR3 is TGTGCCAGCAGCCAAATCGAGGTGCCTGGCTACACCTTC. This translates into CASSQIEVPGYTF. The chain links TRBV5-4 to TRBJ1-2, with D unclear. Germline loops: CDR1 SGHNT, CDR2 YYREEE (reference sequence). CDR3 length equals 13 residues. The V and J ends lost 4 bases and 7 bases respectively, with 14 bases between them. Full variable domain (remainder filled in from reference TRBV5-4 and TRBJ1-2): ETGVTQSPTHLIKTRGQQVTLRCSSQSGHNTVSWYQQALGQGPQFIFQYYREEENGRGNFPPRFSGLQFPNYSSELNVNALELDDSALYLCASSQIEVPGYTFGSGTRLTVV.

The CDR3, as DNA: TGTGCCTGCCAGGGGACATTTGAAAAACTGTTTTTT. Translation: CACQGTFEKLFF. This chain links TRBV30 with TRBJ1-4, with D maybe TRBD1 (6 bases). Deletions cut 6 bases from V and 7 bases from J, with 12 bases between. Germline CDR1 reads GTSNPN; CDR2 reads SVGIG (reference sequence). This CDR3 has 12 amino acids.

The genes are TRBV19 and TRBJ1-2, with 8 nucleotides matching TRBD1. CDR3 length: 13 amino acids. Germline V gives CDR1 LNHDA, CDR2 SQIVND (reference sequence). The V and J ends lost 10 bases and 6 bases, in that order; junction bases with no gene match: 10. CDR3 sequence: CATQDREGHGYTF. The DNA for the CDR3 is TGTGCCACCCAGGACAGGGAGGGCCATGGCTACACCTTC. The whole variable domain, filled in from reference TRBV19 and TRBJ1-2, reads DGGITQSPKYLFRKEGQNVTLSCEQNLNHDAMYWYRQDPGQGLRLIYYSQIVNDFQKGDIAEGYSVSREKKESFPLTVTSAQKNPTAFYLCATQDREGHGYTFGSGTRLTVV.

This rearrangement joins TRBV4-1 to TRBJ2-2; unclear D gene. Deletions cut 1 base from V and 1 base from J, with 7 bases between. CDR1 MGHRA and CDR2 YSYEKL come from the germline V gene. The CDR3 consists of 15 residues. The CDR3 DNA follows: TGCGCCAGCAGCCAAGTTCTGAGGAACACCGGGGAGCTGTTTTTT. This translates into CASSQVLRNTGELFF.